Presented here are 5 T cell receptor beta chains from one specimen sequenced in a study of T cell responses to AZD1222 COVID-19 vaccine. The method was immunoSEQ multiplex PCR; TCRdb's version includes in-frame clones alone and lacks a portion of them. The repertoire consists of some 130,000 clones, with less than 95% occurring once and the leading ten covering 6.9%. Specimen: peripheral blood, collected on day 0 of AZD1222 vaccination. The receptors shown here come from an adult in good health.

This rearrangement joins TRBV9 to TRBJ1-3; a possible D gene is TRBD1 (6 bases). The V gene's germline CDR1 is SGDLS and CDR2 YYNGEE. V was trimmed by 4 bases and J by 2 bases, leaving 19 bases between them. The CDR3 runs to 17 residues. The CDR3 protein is CASSSGGGQVPGNTIYF. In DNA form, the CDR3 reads TGTGCCAGCAGCTCGGGAGGGGGGCAGGTACCTGGAAACACCATATATTTT.

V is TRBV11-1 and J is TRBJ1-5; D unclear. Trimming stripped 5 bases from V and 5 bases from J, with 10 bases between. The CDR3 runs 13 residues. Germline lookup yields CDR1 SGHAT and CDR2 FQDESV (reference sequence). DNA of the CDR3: TGTGCCAGCAGCCCGGACGGGGATCAGCCCCAGCATTTT. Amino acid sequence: CASSPDGDQPQHF. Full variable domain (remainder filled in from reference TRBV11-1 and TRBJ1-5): EAEVAQSPRYKITEKSQAVAFWCDPISGHATLYWYRQILGQGPELLVQFQDESVVDDSQLPKDRFSAERLKGVDSTLKIQPAELGDSAMYLCASSPDGDQPQHFGDGTRLSIL.

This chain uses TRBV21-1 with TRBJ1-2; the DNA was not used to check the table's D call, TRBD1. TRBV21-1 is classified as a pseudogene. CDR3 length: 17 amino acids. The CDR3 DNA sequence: TGTGCCAGCAGCCCTGGGCAAGGGGGCCCCGGTACCTATGGCTACACCTTC. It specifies CASSPGQGGPGTYGYTF.

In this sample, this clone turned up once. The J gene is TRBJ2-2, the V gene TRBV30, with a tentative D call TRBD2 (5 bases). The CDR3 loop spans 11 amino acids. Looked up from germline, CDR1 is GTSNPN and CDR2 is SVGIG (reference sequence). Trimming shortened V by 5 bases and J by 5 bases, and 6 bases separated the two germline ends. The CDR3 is CAWGLTGELFF. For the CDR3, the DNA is TGTGCCTGGGGACTGACCGGGGAGCTGTTTTTT.

The CDR3 DNA reads as TGTGCCAGCAGCTACGGGACAGTCAACAATCAGCCCCAGCATTTT. Protein product: CASSYGTVNNQPQHF. The rearrangement uses TRBV7-8 and TRBJ1-5; 7 nucleotides match TRBD1. CDR3 length equals 15 residues. CDR1 and CDR2 (germline): SGHVS, FQNEAQ. Trimming cost V 4 bases and J 3 bases; bases outside gene matches: 6. Supplemented by reference TRBV7-8 and TRBJ1-5, the full variable domain reads GAGVSQSPRYKVAKRGQDVALRCDPISGHVSLFWYQQALGQGPEFLTYFQNEAQLDKSGLPSDRFFAERPEGSVSTLKIQRTQQEDSAVYLCASSYGTVNNQPQHFGDGTRLSIL.